The entry below gives a single T cell receptor beta chain sequence along with its context. Its antigen is undetermined. Via MiXCR, TCRdb re-called the reads, giving one row per CDR3 protein. Of about 570,000 distinct CDR3 sequences detected, 40% appear once; the ten largest clones hold 48%. The data belong to a study of T cell repertoires in cytomegalovirus infection. Across the whole study: HLA-C-restricted CMV epitopes, recently identified, and well-studied HLA-B-restricted ones were used by the study. Signatures in public TCR beta sequences pointed to both CMV infection and matching HLA type.

V dropped 7 bases and J dropped 0 bases, with 12 bases sitting between them. CDR1 is DFQATT and CDR2 is SNEGSKA in the germline V gene (reference sequence). The CDR3 sequence is 13 residues long. General study results and limits: It was HLA-C-restricted CMV-specific TCR beta clonotypes that dominated the response ex vivo. The cumulative frequency of public TCR beta families distinguished individuals who carried CMV together with the relevant HLA.

The TCR was taken from a human donor in good health (CMV status not recorded). Some clones in this sample may be carry-over from other donors' samples. The chain carries TRBV20-1 and TRBJ2-5; D possibly corresponds to TRBD1 (5 bases). Sequences were derived from cultured PBMCs, sampled from culture after CMV antigen stimulation. CDR3 residues: CSVREQYQETQYF. The CDR3 nucleotides read TGCAGTGTCAGGGAACAGTACCAAGAGACCCAGTACTTC.